These 6 T cell receptor beta chains originate from one sample sequenced in a study of follicular helper T cells after annual influenza vaccination. Time point here: 2014-2015 season, pre-vaccination. Clones were read by immunoSEQ multiplex PCR, and TCRdb kept only the in-frame ones, dropping some. The table lists some 15,000 clones, just under 85% of them singletons. This material consisted of CXCR5- memory CD4+ T cells sorted from blood, taken on the day of influenza vaccination. These receptors were taken from an adult who received the influenza vaccine.

This clone was recorded only once. This chain connects TRBV4-3 to TRBJ2-3, with 10 bases that match TRBD1. Germline V gene lookup returns CDR1 LGHNA and CDR2 YSLEER. This CDR3 is 16 amino acids long. The trim removed 6 bases at V and 1 base at J, leaving 7 bases unmatched. CDR3 nucleotide sequence: TGCGCCAGCAGTCGATCCGGGACAGGGGGCACAGATACGCAGTATTTT. Amino acid sequence: CASSRSGTGGTDTQYF.

The rearrangement joins TRBV2 to TRBJ2-5; TRBD1 agrees at 7 bases. Per germline, CDR1 SNHLY and CDR2 FYNNEI. CDR3 length: 14 amino acids. Unmatched junction bases numbered 5, after V lost 6 bases and J lost 1 base. CDR3 protein: CASRRQGLQETQYF. Here the CDR3 DNA reads TGTGCCAGCAGAAGACAGGGCCTCCAAGAGACCCAGTACTTC.

This clone was detected once. Germline and junction disagree at one end, which may indicate a read error. CDR3 nucleotide sequence: TGTGCCAGCAGCTTTTCCCCTTGGCAGGAGAGCCACTTC. Amino acids: CASSFSPWQESHF. V is TRBV7-2 and J is TRBJ1-2; D unclear. Germline CDR1 and CDR2: SGHTA and FQGNSA. The CDR3 is 13 residues long.

The J gene is TRBJ1-6, the V gene TRBV6-5, with unresolved D. Germline V gives CDR1 MNHEY, CDR2 SVGAGI. This CDR3 comprises 14 residues. V lost 6 bases and J lost 6, with 12 bases in between. The CDR3 nucleotides are TGTGCCAGCAGCATCGGATACAGTAATTCACCCCTCCACTTT. Its translation: CASSIGYSNSPLHF.

Concerning this clone: Other nucleotide sequences from this sample produce the same CDR3. The CDR3 DNA reads as TGTGCCAGCAGTTCCACGTCCGGGACTCTGGGCTACGAGCAGTACTTC. Amino acids: CASSSTSGTLGYEQYF. The V gene is TRBV27, the J gene TRBJ2-7; D is possibly TRBD2 (6 bases). In germline, CDR1 is MNHEY, CDR2 SMNVEV (reference sequence). With 4 bases removed from V and 3 bases from J, the gap between germline ends came to 19 bases. The CDR3 totals 16 residues.

This chain uses TRBV25-1 with TRBJ2-5; no firm D call. From germline, CDR1 is MGHDK and CDR2 SYGVNS. This CDR3 is built from 13 residues. V dropped 3 bases and J dropped 3 bases, with 8 bases sitting between them. CDR3 sequence (DNA): TGTGCCAGCAGTGAGAAGGGTGAAGAGACCCAGTACTTC. It specifies CASSEKGEETQYF.